A single sample gave rise to the 12 T cell receptor beta chains below, sequenced in a study of T cells after yellow fever vaccination. TCRdb called the 5' RACE reads again in MiXCR, with one record for every CDR3 protein. The sample has over 250,000 distinct CDR3 sequences; roughly 4% are singletons. The material sequenced was PBMCs, taken 5 days after the yellow fever booster vaccination. These TCRs come from a man between 18 and 35 years old who received the YFV17D yellow fever vaccine.

This clonotype was counted ten times or more. V usage is TRBV6-2 or TRBV6-3 and J usage is TRBJ2-7; D uncertain. This CDR3 contains 14 residues. Germline values: CDR1 MNHEY, CDR2 SVGEGT. V shed 8 bases and J shed 0 bases, with 14 bases lying between them. This chain's CDR3 is CASERGSPSYEQYF. CDR3 in DNA: TGTGCCAGCGAGCGCGGCTCCCCCTCCTACGAGCAGTACTTC.

Many counts were recorded for this clonotype. The chain combines TRBV12-3 or TRBV12-4 with TRBJ1-5; D is perhaps TRBD1 (5 bases). The CDR3 extends over 15 amino acids. The V end lost 1 base, the J end lost 4 bases, and 11 bases lay between the germline ends. The CDR3: CASSLGPGLNQPQHF. Here the CDR3 DNA reads TGTGCCAGCAGTTTAGGTCCAGGGCTGAATCAGCCCCAGCATTTT.

This clonotype was observed a few times. The chain couples TRBV27 to TRBJ2-1; D might be TRBD2 (5 bases). With 2 bases removed from V and 5 bases from J, the gap between germline ends came to 16 bases. CDR1 is MNHEY and CDR2 is SMNVEV in the germline V gene (reference sequence). This CDR3 comprises 16 residues. This CDR3 is CASSLLGVFGNNEQFF. CDR3 DNA: TGTGCCAGCAGTTTACTCGGGGTCTTCGGTAACAATGAGCAGTTCTTC.

This clonotype was counted between two and nine times. The chain couples TRBV11-2 to TRBJ2-5, with D possibly TRBD2 on 5 matching bases. CDR1 and CDR2 (germline): SGHAT, FQNNGV. V shed 5 bases and J shed 5 bases, with 12 bases lying between them. This CDR3 region has 13 residues. The CDR3 DNA reads as TGTGCCAGCAGCCCGGCGTCTAGCGAGACCCAGTACTTC. As protein: CASSPASSETQYF.

This clonotype was counted ten times or more. The chain joins TRBV9 to TRBJ1-2, with D unresolved. Germline V lookup: CDR1 SGDLS, CDR2 YYNGEE. The CDR3 is 12 residues long. V was shortened by 3 bases and J by 0 bases, with 3 bases between the two germline ends. DNA of the CDR3: TGTGCCAGCAGCGCCACTAACTATGGCTACACCTTC. It encodes CASSATNYGYTF.

The rearrangement joins TRBV5-1 to TRBJ1-1; 11 bases fit TRBD1. The ends lost 4 bases at V and 5 bases at J; junction bases unmatched: 4. Germline-derived CDR1 and CDR2 are SGHRS and YFSETQ. This CDR3 has 14 amino acids. CDR3 bases: TGCGCCAGCAGCGCCGGGACAGGGGGAACTGAAGCTTTCTTT. The encoded protein is CASSAGTGGTEAFF. The complete variable domain, with remaining parts taken from reference TRBV5-1 and TRBJ1-1, reads KAGVTQTPRYLIKTRGQQVTLSCSPISGHRSVSWYQQTPGQGLQFLFEYFSETQRNKGNFPGRFSGRQFSNSRSEMNVSTLELGDSALYLCASSAGTGGTEAFFGQGTRLTVV.

This chain connects TRBV19 to TRBJ1-1, with 8 bases fitting TRBD1. This CDR3 is built from 14 residues. The trim removed 6 bases at V and 3 bases at J, leaving 6 bases unmatched. The germline V gene encodes CDR1 LNHDA and CDR2 SQIVND (reference sequence). The DNA of the CDR3 is TGTGCCAGTAGCCGGGACAGGTATGACACTGAAGCTTTCTTT. The encoded protein is CASSRDRYDTEAFF.

This clonotype was observed many times. V gene TRBV7-2 combines with J gene TRBJ1-1; the D gene is possibly TRBD1 (5 bases). CDR1 and CDR2 from the germline V gene are SGHTA and FQGNSA. The V end lost 0 bases, the J end lost 3 bases, and 11 bases lay between the germline ends. This CDR3 is built from 15 residues. CDR3 residues: CASSLAAQGYTEAFF. The CDR3 DNA is TGTGCCAGCAGCTTAGCGGCCCAGGGTTACACTGAAGCTTTCTTT.

J is TRBJ2-3 and V is TRBV4-3; possibly TRBD2 for D (6 bases). Trimming cost V 1 base and J 3 bases, with 20 bases left between them. This CDR3 comprises 18 residues. CDR1 and CDR2 (germline): LGHNA, YSLEER. This CDR3 reads CASSQAPPGGEVTDTQYF. The CDR3 nucleotides are TGCGCCAGCAGCCAAGCCCCGCCCGGCGGGGAGGTAACAGATACGCAGTATTTT.

This clonotype appeared many times. This chain connects TRBV4-3 to TRBJ2-7; D is unclear. Germline assignment: CDR1 LGHNA and CDR2 YSLEER. CDR3 length: 14 residues. V lost 6 bases to trimming and J lost 2 bases, with 14 bases between them. The CDR3 loop is CASSESGGTYEQYF. The DNA of the CDR3 is TGCGCCAGCAGTGAGTCAGGTGGGACCTACGAGCAGTACTTC.

This clonotype came up many times. The chain uses TRBV7-6 and TRBJ2-2; TRBD2 matches 7 bases. Germline assignment: CDR1 SGHVS and CDR2 FNYEAQ. The CDR3 spans 17 residues. Germline trimming cut 3 bases from V and 1 base from J; bases unmatched to any gene: 8. The CDR3 DNA reads as TGTGCCAGCAGCTTTAGAGAGGCGGGGGAGAACACCGGGGAGCTGTTTTTT. Its translation is CASSFREAGENTGELFF.

The V and J genes are TRBV12-3 or TRBV12-4 and TRBJ2-7; 11 bases are shared with TRBD2. The CDR3 is 12 residues long. J lost 8 bases, V lost 7 bases, and 4 bases had no gene match. The DNA for the CDR3 is TGTGCCAGCAAACCTAGCGGGGGGAAGCAGTACTTC. It specifies CASKPSGGKQYF.